These 17 T cell receptor beta chains were sequenced from one sample in a study of T cells in Graves' hyperthyroidism and ophthalmopathy (dated by TCRdb to the late 2010s). Receptor libraries were prepared by multiplex PCR. This sample was sequenced with an Illumina HiSeq 2000. The TCR beta CDR3 regions were amplified from the RNA transcripts. For the first round of RT-PCR on the TCR CDR3, the HTBI primer set was used together with the Qiagen OneStep RT-PCR kit. Using fastp at Q25 and MiXCR, TCRdb reprocessed the public reads and kept productive beta chains. One record per CDR3 amino acid sequence lists the most common genes and DNA. This sample comprises hundreds of thousands of distinct CDR3 sequences, approximately 14% of them detected only once. Around 13% of the sample belongs to the ten largest clones. The sequencing input was blood. The receptor set was obtained from a woman between 50 and 59 years old with Graves' ophthalmopathy.

This clonotype was found many times. The genes are TRBV28 and TRBJ2-7, with 8 positions matching TRBD1. V gave up 7 bases and J gave up 5 bases; unmatched junction bases: 16. Germline loops: CDR1 MDHEN, CDR2 SYDVKM. This CDR3 comprises 16 residues. The CDR3 bases are TGTGCCAGCACCTCCCACACCGGGACAGGTAATAACGAGCAGTACTTC. The encoded protein is CASTSHTGTGNNEQYF. The full variable domain, with the rest looked up from reference TRBV28 and TRBJ2-7, is DVKVTQSSRYLVKRTGEKVFLECVQDMDHENMFWYRQDPGLGLRLIYFSYDVKMKEKGDIPEGYSVSREKKERFSLILESASTNQTSMYLCASTSHTGTGNNEQYFGPGTRLTVT.

This chain links TRBV18 with TRBJ2-1, with D perhaps matching TRBD2 (6 bases). Germline CDR1 is KGHSH and CDR2 is LQKENI. This CDR3 has 13 residues. V was pared by 2 bases and J by 9 bases, with 11 bases between. CDR3 in DNA: TGTGCCAGCTCACCATTGGGGGGAACTGAGCAGTTCTTC. Its translation: CASSPLGGTEQFF.

Only a few counts were recorded for this clonotype. The rearrangement links TRBV18 to TRBJ1-1; TRBD1 might be the D (6 bases). CDR1 KGHSH and CDR2 LQKENI come from the germline V gene. CDR3 length equals 16 residues. V gave up 6 bases and J gave up 0 bases, with 17 bases separating them. This chain's CDR3 is CASSLKQGSMNTEAFF. The CDR3 DNA reads as TGTGCCAGCTCGCTCAAACAGGGATCGATGAACACTGAAGCTTTCTTT.

This clonotype was counted only a few times. This chain joins TRBV19 and TRBJ2-1, with D possibly TRBD2 on 6 matching bases. The CDR3 sequence is 14 residues long. The germline V gene has CDR1 LNHDA and CDR2 SQIVND (reference sequence). V gave up 10 bases and J gave up 4 bases, with 17 bases separating them. The CDR3 region is CATRLGLHYNEQFF. The CDR3 DNA is TGTGCCACTAGACTCGGACTACATTACAATGAGCAGTTCTTC.

In this sample, this clonotype turned up many times. The rearrangement links TRBV9 to TRBJ2-1, with TRBD2 identical over 8 bases. J gave up 6 bases and V 3 bases, and 8 bases lay outside the gene matches. This CDR3 comprises 15 residues. Looked up from germline, CDR1 is SGDLS and CDR2 is YYNGEE. CDR3 DNA: TGTGCCAGCAGCGCGAGCGGGAGTACGAGCAATGAGCAGTTCTTC. It is translated as CASSASGSTSNEQFF.

This clonotype was counted only a few times. The CDR3 DNA reads TGCAGTGCTAGAGGGCTAGCCCACTGGAATGAGCAGTTCTTC. Amino acid sequence: CSARGLAHWNEQFF. This chain connects TRBV20-1 to TRBJ2-1; possible D gene TRBD2, 5 bases. Trimming removed 1 base from V and 7 bases from J, with 14 bases in between. CDR1 DFQATT and CDR2 SNEGSKA come from the germline V gene (reference sequence). The CDR3 has 14 residues.

This clonotype was counted many times. The V gene is TRBV20-1, the J gene TRBJ2-3, with TRBD1 matching over 8 bases. Germline CDR1 and CDR2: DFQATT and SNEGSKA (reference sequence). This CDR3 spans 15 amino acids. Germline trimming cut 5 bases from V and 4 bases from J; bases unmatched to any gene: 11. CDR3 sequence reads: CSAPNRGSGADTQYF. The CDR3 DNA follows: TGCAGTGCTCCCAACAGGGGGAGTGGTGCAGATACGCAGTATTTT.

This clonotype was picked up many times. The chain carries TRBV15 and TRBJ2-7, with D tentatively TRBD1 or TRBD2 (5 bases each). CDR1 and CDR2 (germline): LNHNV, YYDKDF (reference sequence). V was pared by 4 bases and J by 4 bases, with 20 bases between. This CDR3 has 16 amino acids. Here the CDR3 DNA reads TGTGCCACCAGCAAATTCACCGGGACCCGATTTTACGAGCAGTACTTC. Its protein product is CATSKFTGTRFYEQYF.

This clonotype was counted between two and nine times. The chain has TRBV5-1 and TRBJ1-2; 10 bases match TRBD1. Germline CDR1 reads SGHRS; CDR2 reads YFSETQ. The CDR3 consists of 15 residues. J was trimmed by 8 bases and V by 3 bases; bases with no gene match: 10. CDR3 DNA: TGCGCCAGCAGCTACGTTGGACAGGGGGTTAAGGGCTACACCTTC. Translating it yields CASSYVGQGVKGYTF. Using reference TRBV5-1 and TRBJ1-2 for the parts outside the CDR3, the full variable domain is KAGVTQTPRYLIKTRGQQVTLSCSPISGHRSVSWYQQTPGQGLQFLFEYFSETQRNKGNFPGRFSGRQFSNSRSEMNVSTLELGDSALYLCASSYVGQGVKGYTFGSGTRLTVV.

Ten or more counts support this clonotype. The chain uses TRBV7-3 and TRBJ2-3; 9 bases are shared with TRBD2. Per germline, CDR1 SGHTA and CDR2 FQGTGA. Trimming removed 2 bases from V and 2 bases from J; junction bases left unmatched: 5. This CDR3 spans 16 amino acids. The CDR3 bases are TGTGCCAGCAGCTTAGAAGCGGGAGGCACCACAGATACGCAGTATTTT. Encoded protein: CASSLEAGGTTDTQYF.

In its sample, this clonotype was seen many times. The CDR3 spells CASSTRLAGSSYNEQFF. As DNA, the CDR3 is TGCGCCAGCAGCACCCGACTAGCGGGTAGCTCCTACAATGAGCAGTTCTTC. The chain employs TRBV5-1 and TRBJ2-1; 10 nucleotides line up with TRBD2. The CDR3 is 17 amino acids. CDR1 is SGHRS and CDR2 is YFSETQ in the germline V gene. Trimming cost V 4 bases and J 0 bases; bases outside gene matches: 7.

The table lists this clonotype with many counts. This chain links TRBV24-1 with TRBJ1-1; D not resolved. Germline CDR1 and CDR2: KGHDR and SFDVKD. The CDR3 totals 13 residues. V was trimmed by 6 bases and J by 3 bases, leaving 10 bases between them. The CDR3 coding sequence is TGTGCCACCAGTAACTCCCGGTACACTGAAGCTTTCTTT. Amino acid sequence: CATSNSRYTEAFF.

This clonotype was seen a few times. The chain links TRBV9 to TRBJ2-2, with 7 bases identical to TRBD1. The germline gives CDR1 SGDLS, CDR2 YYNGEE. The CDR3 length is 16 residues. J was trimmed by 3 bases and V by 4 bases; bases with no gene match: 9. The CDR3 sequence is CASSPRDRTYTGELFF. In DNA, the CDR3 is TGTGCCAGCAGCCCACGGGACAGAACCTACACCGGGGAGCTGTTTTTT.

The gene calls are TRBV9 and TRBJ2-7; 11 bases map to TRBD1. CDR3 length: 14 residues. Germline lookup yields CDR1 SGDLS and CDR2 YYNGEE. After removal of 6 bases from V and 7 bases from J, the junction contained 9 bases not matched to a gene. The CDR3 coding sequence is TGTGCCAGCACCTCCGGGACAGGGGGAGGAGAGCAGTACTTC. It encodes CASTSGTGGGEQYF.

This clonotype has ten or more counts. V gene TRBV9 combines with J gene TRBJ2-7, with D unresolved. Germline CDR1 reads SGDLS; CDR2 reads YYNGEE. V was pared by 2 bases and J by 2 bases, with 2 bases between. This CDR3 contains 11 residues. CDR3 sequence reads: CASSVAYEQYF. CDR3 DNA: TGTGCCAGCAGCGTCGCCTACGAGCAGTACTTC.

Ten or more counts support this clonotype. The rearrangement uses TRBV11-1 and TRBJ2-1; unclear D gene. Between the trimmed V and J ends, which lost 3 bases and 7 bases, there was a span of 10 bases. This CDR3 comprises 13 residues. CDR1 and CDR2 (germline): SGHAT, FQDESV (reference sequence). Here the CDR3 DNA reads TGTGCCAGCAGCTTTACGGCGATAAATGAGCAGTTCTTC. It translates to CASSFTAINEQFF. Together with reference TRBV11-1 and TRBJ2-1, the CDR3 gives the full variable domain: EAEVAQSPRYKITEKSQAVAFWCDPISGHATLYWYRQILGQGPELLVQFQDESVVDDSQLPKDRFSAERLKGVDSTLKIQPAELGDSAMYLCASSFTAINEQFFGPGTRLTVL.

This clonotype was seen a handful of times. The chain uses TRBV20-1 and TRBJ1-2; D remains ambiguous. This CDR3 spans 13 amino acids. Trimming removed 0 bases from V and 1 base from J, with 6 bases in between. The germline V gene has CDR1 DFQATT and CDR2 SNEGSKA (reference sequence). The CDR3 DNA is TGCAGTGCTAGAGATCGCGATAACTATGGCTACACCTTC. The encoded protein is CSARDRDNYGYTF.